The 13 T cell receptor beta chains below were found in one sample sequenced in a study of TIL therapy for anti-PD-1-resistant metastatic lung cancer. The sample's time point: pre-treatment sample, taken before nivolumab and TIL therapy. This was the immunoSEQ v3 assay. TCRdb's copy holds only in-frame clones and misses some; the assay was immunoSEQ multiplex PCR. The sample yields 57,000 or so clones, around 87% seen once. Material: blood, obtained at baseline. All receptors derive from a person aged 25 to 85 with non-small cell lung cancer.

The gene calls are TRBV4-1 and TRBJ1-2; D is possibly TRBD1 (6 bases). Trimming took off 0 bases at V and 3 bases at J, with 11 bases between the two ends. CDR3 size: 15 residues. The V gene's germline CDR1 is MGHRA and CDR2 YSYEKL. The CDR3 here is CASSQEEGVDYGYTF. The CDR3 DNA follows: TGCGCCAGCAGCCAAGAAGAGGGGGTCGACTATGGCTACACCTTC.

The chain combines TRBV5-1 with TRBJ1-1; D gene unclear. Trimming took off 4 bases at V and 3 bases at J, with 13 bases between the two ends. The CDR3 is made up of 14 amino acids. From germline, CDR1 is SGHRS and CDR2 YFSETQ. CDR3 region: CASSPRTGDTEAFF. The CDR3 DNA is TGCGCCAGCAGCCCCCGAACTGGAGACACTGAAGCTTTCTTT.

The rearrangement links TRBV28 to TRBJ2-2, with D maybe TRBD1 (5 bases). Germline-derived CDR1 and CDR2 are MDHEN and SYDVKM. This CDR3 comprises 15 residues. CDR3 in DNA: TGTGCTGCCTTAGCTGGGGCGAGAAACACCGGGGAGCTGTTTTTT. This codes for CAALAGARNTGELFF.

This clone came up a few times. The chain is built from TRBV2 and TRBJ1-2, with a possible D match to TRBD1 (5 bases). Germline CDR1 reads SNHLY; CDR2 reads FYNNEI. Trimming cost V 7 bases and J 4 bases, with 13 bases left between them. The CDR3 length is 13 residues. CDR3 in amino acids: CASKGGASYGYTF. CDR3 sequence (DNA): TGTGCCAGCAAAGGAGGGGCTTCCTATGGCTACACCTTC.

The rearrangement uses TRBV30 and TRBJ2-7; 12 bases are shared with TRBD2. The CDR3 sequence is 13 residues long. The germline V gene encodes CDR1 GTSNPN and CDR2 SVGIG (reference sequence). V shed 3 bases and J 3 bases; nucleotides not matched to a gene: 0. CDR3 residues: CAWRLAGGYEQYF. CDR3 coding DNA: TGTGCCTGGAGACTAGCGGGAGGCTACGAGCAGTACTTC.

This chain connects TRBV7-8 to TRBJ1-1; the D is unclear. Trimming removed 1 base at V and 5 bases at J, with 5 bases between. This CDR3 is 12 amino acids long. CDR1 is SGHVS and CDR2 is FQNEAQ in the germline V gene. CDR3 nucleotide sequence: TGTGCCAGCAGCTTAGATTGGACTGAAGCTTTCTTT. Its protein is CASSLDWTEAFF.

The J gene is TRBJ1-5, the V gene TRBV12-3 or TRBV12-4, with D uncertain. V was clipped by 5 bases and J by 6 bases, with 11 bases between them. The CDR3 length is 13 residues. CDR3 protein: CASSAGGLQPQHF. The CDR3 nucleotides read TGTGCCAGCAGTGCGGGAGGACTTCAGCCCCAGCATTTT.

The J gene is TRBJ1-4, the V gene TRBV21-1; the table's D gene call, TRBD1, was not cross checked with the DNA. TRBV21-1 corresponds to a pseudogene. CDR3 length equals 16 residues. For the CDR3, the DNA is TGTGCCAGCATCCCGGGACAGGGGGCGGCTAATGAAAAACTGTTTTTT. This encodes CASIPGQGAANEKLFF.

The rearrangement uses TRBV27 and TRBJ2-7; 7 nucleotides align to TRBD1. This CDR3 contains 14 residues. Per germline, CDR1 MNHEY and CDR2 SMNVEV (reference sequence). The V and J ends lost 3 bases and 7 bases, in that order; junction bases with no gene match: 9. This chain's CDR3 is CASSFFTGDLEQYF. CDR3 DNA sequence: TGTGCCAGCAGTTTCTTCACAGGGGACCTTGAGCAGTACTTC.

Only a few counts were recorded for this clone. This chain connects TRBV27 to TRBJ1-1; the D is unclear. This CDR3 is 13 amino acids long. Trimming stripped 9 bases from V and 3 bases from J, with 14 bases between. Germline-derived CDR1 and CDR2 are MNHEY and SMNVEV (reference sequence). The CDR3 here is CASRGTRYTEAFF. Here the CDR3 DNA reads TGTGCCAGTCGAGGAACACGGTACACTGAAGCTTTCTTT.

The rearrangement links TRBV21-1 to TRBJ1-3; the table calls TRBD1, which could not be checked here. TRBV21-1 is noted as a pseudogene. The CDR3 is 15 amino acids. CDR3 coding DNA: TGTGCCAGCCCGAGGGGGACAGGTGTATGCGACACCATATATTTT. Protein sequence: CASPRGTGVCDTIYF.

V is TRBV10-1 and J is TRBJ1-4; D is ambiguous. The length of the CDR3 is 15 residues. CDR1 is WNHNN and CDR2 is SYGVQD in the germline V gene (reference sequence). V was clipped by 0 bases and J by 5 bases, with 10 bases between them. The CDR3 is CASSESGSKNEKLFF. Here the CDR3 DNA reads TGCGCCAGCAGTGAGTCGGGCAGCAAGAATGAAAAACTGTTTTTT.

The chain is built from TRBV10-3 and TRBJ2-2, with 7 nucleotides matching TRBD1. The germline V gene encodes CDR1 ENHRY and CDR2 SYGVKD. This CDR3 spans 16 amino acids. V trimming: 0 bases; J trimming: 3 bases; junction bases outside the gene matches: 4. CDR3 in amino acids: CAISESGQGDTGELFF. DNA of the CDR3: TGTGCCATCAGTGAGTCGGGGCAGGGGGACACCGGGGAGCTGTTTTTT.